What follows is one TCR beta chain and its context. Original handling: Using reference gene primer amplification, nucleated cell counts were estimated. Some clones are missing from TCRdb's copy, which holds only in-frame ones; the method was immunoSEQ multiplex PCR. V, J and clone size reflect that table, while D and trimming were determined from the DNA. The sample includes some 110,000 clones, roughly nine tenths of them seen just once. The data are from a study of blood T cell repertoires in COVID-19. Turning to the study itself: Some COVID-19 samples were acute and others convalescent; all came from the United States, Italy and Spain. The analysed material was cDNA or gDNA that came from T cells, B-cell-depleted T cells, or PBMCs.

The CDR3 is made up of 15 amino acids. Germline CDR1 GTSNPN, CDR2 SVGIG (reference sequence). The V end was cut by 1 base, the J end by 5 bases, with 17 bases between. The TCR sequence derives from an older man who had recovered from COVID-19. The sequencing sample was made of peripheral blood. The chain joins TRBV30 to TRBJ2-5; D might be TRBD2 (6 bases). The CDR3 spells CAWSDTRRGAETQYF. The CDR3 DNA follows: TGTGCCTGGAGTGATACCCGGAGGGGAGCCGAGACCCAGTACTTC.